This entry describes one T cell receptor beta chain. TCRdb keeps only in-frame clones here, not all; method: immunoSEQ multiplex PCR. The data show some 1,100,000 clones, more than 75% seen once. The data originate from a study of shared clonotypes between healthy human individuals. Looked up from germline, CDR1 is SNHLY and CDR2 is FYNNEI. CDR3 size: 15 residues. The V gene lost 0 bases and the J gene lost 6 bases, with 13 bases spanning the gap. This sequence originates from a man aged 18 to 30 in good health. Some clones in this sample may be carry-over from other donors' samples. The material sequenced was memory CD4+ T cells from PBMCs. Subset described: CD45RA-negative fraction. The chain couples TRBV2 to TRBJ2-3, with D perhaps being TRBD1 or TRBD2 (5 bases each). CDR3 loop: CASSEAGTLRDTQYF. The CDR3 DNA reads TGTGCCAGCAGTGAAGCCGGGACGTTGCGGGATACGCAGTATTTT.